Below are 6 T cell receptor beta chains sequenced from a single sample in a study of shared clonotypes between healthy human individuals. Some clones are missing from TCRdb's copy, which holds only in-frame ones; the method was immunoSEQ multiplex PCR. Of more than 2,000,000 clones listed, around 90% are singletons. The specimen was naive CD4+ T cells sorted from blood. The subset was: CD45RA+ positively selected. Receptors originate from a man younger than 35 in good health.

This clone was seen once. The rearrangement links TRBV6-5 to TRBJ2-1; 10 positions match TRBD2. CDR1 and CDR2 (germline): MNHEY, SVGAGI. CDR3 size: 16 residues. V was pared by 3 bases and J by 4 bases, with 6 bases of the junction left unmatched. As DNA, the CDR3 is TGTGCCAGCAGTTATGCCGAACTAGCGGGATACAATGAGCAGTTCTTC. As protein: CASSYAELAGYNEQFF.

The gene calls are TRBV4-1 and TRBJ1-5; unclear D gene. Germline CDR1 and CDR2: MGHRA and YSYEKL. The CDR3 length is 15 residues. V was trimmed by 0 bases and J by 0 bases, leaving 6 bases between them. The CDR3 is CASSQEGHSNQPQHF. CDR3 sequence (DNA): TGCGCCAGCAGCCAAGAGGGTCATAGCAATCAGCCCCAGCATTTT.

The chain has TRBV2 and TRBJ2-7; 7 nucleotides match TRBD1. Germline lookup yields CDR1 SNHLY and CDR2 FYNNEI. With V trimmed by 8 bases and J by 0 bases, 7 bases remained unmatched. There are 14 residues in the CDR3. The CDR3 DNA follows: TGTGCCAGCGCCTTTGGGACAGCCTCCTACGAGCAGTACTTC. Protein sequence: CASAFGTASYEQYF.

This chain links TRBV19 with TRBJ1-5; D remains unclear. Germline CDR1 LNHDA, CDR2 SQIVND (reference sequence). Trimming took 5 bases from V and 6 from J, leaving 11 bases between them. The CDR3 runs to 13 residues. The chain's CDR3 is CASSLDPPQPQHF. As DNA, the CDR3 is TGTGCCAGTAGTCTTGATCCTCCTCAGCCCCAGCATTTT.

This chain links TRBV10-1 with TRBJ2-7; D perhaps matches TRBD1 (7 bases). V shed 4 bases and J shed 3 bases, with 13 bases lying between them. This CDR3 is built from 14 residues. The germline V gene has CDR1 WNHNN and CDR2 SYGVQD (reference sequence). The CDR3: CASSGDREVYEQYF. The CDR3, as DNA: TGCGCCAGCAGTGGAGACAGGGAGGTCTACGAGCAGTACTTC.

The chain is built from TRBV11-2 and TRBJ2-1, with D unclear. In germline, CDR1 is SGHAT, CDR2 FQNNGV. The CDR3 loop spans 16 amino acids. The CDR3 DNA follows: TGTGCAGTTCCCTCCGAGACCTATGAAAGCTGGGATGAGCAGTTCTTC. Translating gives CAVPSETYESWDEQFF.